The rows below give T cell receptor beta chains drawn from one sample of a study of T cells in Graves' hyperthyroidism and ophthalmopathy. TCRdb used MiXCR to reprocess the multiplex PCR reads, holding one entry per CDR3 protein. Of about 250,000 distinct CDR3 sequences in the sample, around 25% were seen once. Material for sequencing was blood. The receptors here all came from a woman in her 40s with Graves' ophthalmopathy. CDR3s include the opening cysteine and the closing phenylalanine or tryptophan. Fields, in order: V gene, J gene, D gene, clone size, CDR3 length, CDR3 DNA, CDR3 protein. A D gene is named only where the DNA matches it firmly. Only part of the rows carry a size: once, few, many, or a class if the clone is expanded.

TRBV12-3/TRBV12-4	TRBJ2-7	TRBD1	-	14	TGTGCCAGCAGTTTAGGACAGGGGTACCACGAGCAGTACTTC	CASSLGQGYHEQYF
TRBV4-2	TRBJ2-5	TRBD1	-	15	TGTGCCAGCAGCTATGCCGGGACAGGGGAAGAGACCCAGTACTTC	CASSYAGTGEETQYF
TRBV11-2	TRBJ2-7	-	many	15	TGTGCCAGCAGCCTCGACTTGGGCGGGGCCTACGAGCAGTACTTC	CASSLDLGGAYEQYF
TRBV4-1	TRBJ1-5	TRBD1	many	19	TGCGCCAGCAGCCAAGTGGCAGGGGGCCCCCTCGGTAGCAATCAGCCCCAGCATTTT	CASSQVAGGPLGSNQPQHF
TRBV30	TRBJ1-2	TRBD1	many	13	TGTGCCTGGGCCTGGACAGGGGGAAATGGCTACACCTTC	CAWAWTGGNGYTF
TRBV7-9	TRBJ2-5	-	many	13	TGTGCCAGCAGTCGTGGAGGGAAGGAGACCCAGTACTTC	CASSRGGKETQYF
TRBV7-9	TRBJ1-3	-	-	15	TGTGCCAGCAGCCCTTTATCCGGACAGACAAACACCATATATTTT	CASSPLSGQTNTIYF
TRBV19	TRBJ2-6	TRBD1	many	18	TGTGCCAGTATCCGGACAGGGCTCTCCTTCTCTGGGGCCAACGTCCTGACTTTC	CASIRTGLSFSGANVLTF
TRBV7-2	TRBJ2-5	-	many	14	TGTGCCAGCAGCATATGGGGGTCTCATGAGACCCAGTACTTC	CASSIWGSHETQYF
TRBV28	TRBJ2-7	-	-	13	TGTGCCAGCAGTTTTGACAAGCCCTACGAGCAGTACTTC	CASSFDKPYEQYF
TRBV27	TRBJ2-7	TRBD1	-	15	TGTGCCAGCAGTCCCCGACAGGGGCTAACCTACGAGCAGTACTTC	CASSPRQGLTYEQYF
TRBV11-2	TRBJ1-2	TRBD1	many	14	TGTGCCAGCAGCCCGGACAGGGGGAGCTATGGCTACACCTTC	CASSPDRGSYGYTF
TRBV12-3/TRBV12-4	TRBJ1-2	-	-	14	TGTGCCAGCAGTTTTATACGGAATAACTATGGCTACATCTTC	CASSFIRNNYGYIF
TRBV28	TRBJ1-2	-	-	14	TGTGCCAGCAGTTTCTTGACCCTAAACTATGGCTACACCTTC	CASSFLTLNYGYTF
TRBV7-8	TRBJ1-3	-	many	15	TGTGCCAGCAGCTTAGTCGGGTTCGCTGGAAACACCATATATTTT	CASSLVGFAGNTIYF
TRBV6-5	TRBJ1-6	-	many	13	TGTGCCAGCAGTTACTCAGGGCCTTCACCCCTCCACTTT	CASSYSGPSPLHF
TRBV4-2	TRBJ2-7	-	many	15	TGTGCCAGCAGCCAAGCTGGGCAGAGCTCCTACGAGCAGTACTTC	CASSQAGQSSYEQYF
TRBV28	TRBJ2-5	TRBD2	many	13	TGTGCCAGCAGAGGACTAGGGTGGGAGACCCAGTACTTC	CASRGLGWETQYF
TRBV7-2	TRBJ2-5	-	-	14	TGTGCCAGCAGCCCCCTGGCGGGTTCAGAGACCCAGTACTTC	CASSPLAGSETQYF
TRBV27	TRBJ2-2	-	-	13	TGTGCCAGCACGGGGGGCCGGGCCGGGGAGCTGTTTTTT	CASTGGRAGELFF
TRBV7-2	TRBJ2-7	-	many	14	TGTGCCAGCAGCTTAACCCGGGCGTCCTACGAGCAGTACTTC	CASSLTRASYEQYF
TRBV30	TRBJ2-7	TRBD1	few	14	TGTGCCTGGAATAAGGACAGGTTTCACTACGAGCAGTACTTC	CAWNKDRFHYEQYF
TRBV4-1	TRBJ1-1	-	many	14	TGCGCCAGCAGCCAAGGACCCCAGGGCGAGGAAGCTTTCTTT	CASSQGPQGEEAFF
TRBV6-1	TRBJ2-3	-	many	15	TGTGCCAGCAGTGAAGCCCCAGGGAGCACAGATACGCAGTATTTT	CASSEAPGSTDTQYF
TRBV28	TRBJ1-5	-	many	14	TGTGCCAGCAGCCTACAGGGAGGCGGTCAGCCCCAGCATTTT	CASSLQGGGQPQHF
TRBV6-1	TRBJ1-1	TRBD1	many	17	TGTGCCAGCAGTGAAGAAGAGATGGACAGGGTAGACACTGAAGCTTTCTTT	CASSEEEMDRVDTEAFF
TRBV5-6	TRBJ1-2	TRBD1	many	15	TGTGCCAGCAGCTTGGATGGGACAGGGGAGGACGGCTACACCTTC	CASSLDGTGEDGYTF
TRBV30	TRBJ1-1	TRBD1	many	13	TGTGCCTGGAGGACAGGGACGAACACTGAAGCTTTCTTT	CAWRTGTNTEAFF
TRBV28	TRBJ2-7	TRBD2	many	13	TGTGCCAGCAGTCTCGGACTAGCGGGAAAGCAGTACTTC	CASSLGLAGKQYF